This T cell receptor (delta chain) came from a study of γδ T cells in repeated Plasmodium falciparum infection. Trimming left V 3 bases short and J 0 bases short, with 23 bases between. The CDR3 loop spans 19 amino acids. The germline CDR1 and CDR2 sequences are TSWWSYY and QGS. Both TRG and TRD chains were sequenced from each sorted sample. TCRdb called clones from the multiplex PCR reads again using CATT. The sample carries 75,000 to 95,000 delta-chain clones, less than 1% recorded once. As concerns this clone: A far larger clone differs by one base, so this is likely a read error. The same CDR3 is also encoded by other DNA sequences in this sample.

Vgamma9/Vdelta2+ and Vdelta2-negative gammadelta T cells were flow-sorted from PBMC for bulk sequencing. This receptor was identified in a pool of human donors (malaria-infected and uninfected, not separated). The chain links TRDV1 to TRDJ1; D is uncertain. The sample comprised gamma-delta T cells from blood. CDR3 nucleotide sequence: TGTGCTCTTGGGGAGCTGCCGGTCTACGGTTTCCGGAACACCGATAAACTCATCTTT. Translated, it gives CALGELPVYGFRNTDKLIF.